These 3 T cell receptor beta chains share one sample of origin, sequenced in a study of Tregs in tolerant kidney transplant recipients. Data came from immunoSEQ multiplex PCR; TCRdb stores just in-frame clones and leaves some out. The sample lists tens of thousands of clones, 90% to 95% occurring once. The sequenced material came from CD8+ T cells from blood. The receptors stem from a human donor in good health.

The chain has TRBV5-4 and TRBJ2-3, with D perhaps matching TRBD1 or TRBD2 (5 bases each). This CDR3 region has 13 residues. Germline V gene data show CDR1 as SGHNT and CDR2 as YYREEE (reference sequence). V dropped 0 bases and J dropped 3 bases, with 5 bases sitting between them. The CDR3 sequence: CASSLGGTDTQYF. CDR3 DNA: TGTGCCAGCAGCTTGGGGGGGACAGATACGCAGTATTTT.

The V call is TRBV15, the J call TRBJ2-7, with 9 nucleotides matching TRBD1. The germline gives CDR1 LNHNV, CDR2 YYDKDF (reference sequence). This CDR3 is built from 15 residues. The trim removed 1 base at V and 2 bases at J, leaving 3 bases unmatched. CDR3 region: CATSRGDRDTYEQYF. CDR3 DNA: TGTGCCACCAGCAGAGGGGACAGGGACACCTACGAGCAGTACTTC.

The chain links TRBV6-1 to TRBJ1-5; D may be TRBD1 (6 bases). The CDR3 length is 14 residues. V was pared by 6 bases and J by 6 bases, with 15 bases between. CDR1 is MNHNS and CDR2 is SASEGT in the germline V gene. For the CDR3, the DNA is TGTGCCAGCAGCCAAGGGGGGTGGAGTCAGCCCCAGCATTTT. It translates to CASSQGGWSQPQHF.